The sequence of this TCR beta chain was determined in a study of shared clonotypes between healthy human individuals. V was pared by 3 bases and J by 2 bases, with 3 bases of the junction left unmatched. The CDR3 length is 15 residues. Per germline, CDR1 MDHEN and CDR2 SYDVKM. Overall study findings and caveats: Generation probabilities of non-shared clonotypes were lower (relative to those shared by all four donors). Of the naive CD4 clonotypes, roughly 5% were shared across a few donors. Genetic and exposure-history diversity was limited by the few donors.

Each replicate PCR on the sorted subsets used 150 to 200 ng DNA (around 30,000 T cell genomes). Repertoires were generated with immunoSEQ multiplex PCR, while TCRdb's copy carries only in-frame clones and drops some. The sample holds about 1.4 million clones; approximately 97% are singletons and the top ten take approximately 1.1%. This clone was detected once. The antigen remains undetermined. The chain joins TRBV28 to TRBJ1-5; 8 positions match TRBD1. Material for sequencing was naive CD4+ T cells sorted from blood. Subset here: CD45RA+ positively selected. This receptor was identified in a man aged 30-40 years in good health. In nucleotides, the CDR3 is TGTGCCAGCAGTTTTGAGACAGGGGGCAATCAGCCCCAGCATTTT. Translated, it gives CASSFETGGNQPQHF.